This is a list of T cell receptor beta chains from one sample in a study of T-cell reconstitution after alpha-beta-depleted transplantation in children. One entry per CDR3 protein, called by TCRdb with MiXCR from the PCR reads. The table lists about 400,000 distinct CDR3 sequences, roughly 21% of them singletons. The source was PBMCs from the stem cell graft donor, collected from the stem cell graft. The receptor set was obtained from a human donor who donated a stem cell graft to a child with acute myeloid leukemia. The CDR3 runs from the conserved cysteine through the conserved F or W. Fields, in order: J gene, D gene, V gene, clone size, CDR3 protein, CDR3 DNA. A D gene is named only where the DNA matches it firmly. Expanded clones are given a class, and other clones once, few, many or no size at all.

TRBJ1-2 | - | TRBV20-1 | many | CSAQTRAGTGYGYTF | TGCAGTGCCCAAACCAGGGCGGGGACCGGCTATGGCTACACCTTC
TRBJ2-1 | - | TRBV14 | - | CASSQLGGLAYNEQFF | TGTGCCAGCAGCCAACTGGGGGGTTTAGCCTACAATGAGCAGTTCTTC
TRBJ2-2 | TRBD1 | TRBV29-1 | many | CSVGDRPDYGELFF | TGCAGCGTTGGGGACAGGCCGGACTACGGGGAGCTGTTTTTT
TRBJ1-1 | - | TRBV12-3/TRBV12-4 | few | CASSLEGVGEAFF | TGTGCCAGCAGTTTAGAGGGTGTCGGTGAAGCTTTCTTT
TRBJ2-7 | TRBD2 | TRBV20-1 | - | CSAPGLVEQYF | TGCAGTGCCCCGGGACTAGTCGAGCAGTACTTC
TRBJ2-7 | - | TRBV6-1 | many | CASSAVGLEQYF | TGTGCCAGCAGTGCAGTAGGACTAGAGCAGTACTTC
TRBJ1-5 | TRBD1 | TRBV30 | - | CAWNAGGEGNQPQHF | TGTGCCTGGAATGCAGGGGGCGAGGGCAATCAGCCCCAGCATTTT
TRBJ2-4 | - | TRBV20-1 | many | CSARGSPFAKNIQYF | TGCAGTGCTAGAGGAAGTCCCTTCGCCAAAAACATTCAGTACTTC
TRBJ2-3 | TRBD2 | TRBV28 | - | CASSLTREGTDTQYF | TGTGCCAGCAGTTTAACGCGGGAGGGGACAGATACGCAGTATTTT
TRBJ2-5 | TRBD2 | TRBV6-1 | many | CASSPGTTPRGTQYF | TGTGCCAGCAGCCCCGGGACTACGCCTCGGGGGACCCAGTACTTC
TRBJ2-1 | TRBD2 | TRBV10-3 | many | CAIAGGPDEQFF | TGTGCCATAGCGGGAGGGCCTGACGAGCAGTTCTTC
TRBJ1-2 | - | TRBV6-5 | many | CASSYKGTSFGGYTF | TGTGCCAGCAGTTATAAAGGGACCTCTTTTGGCGGCTACACCTTC
TRBJ2-5 | TRBD2 | TRBV18 | - | CASSPSRTSEETQYF | TGTGCCAGCTCACCTTCCCGGACTAGTGAAGAGACCCAGTACTTC
TRBJ2-7 | TRBD2 | TRBV12-3/TRBV12-4 | few | CASSAASGGFYEQYF | TGTGCCAGCAGTGCCGCTAGCGGGGGATTCTACGAGCAGTACTTC
TRBJ2-2 | TRBD2 | TRBV12-5 | few | CASGLAGGWTGELFF | TGTGCTAGTGGTTTAGCGGGAGGATGGACCGGGGAGCTGTTTTTT
TRBJ2-5 | - | TRBV2 | few | CAGGSPETQYF | TGTGCTGGGGGTTCTCCAGAGACCCAGTACTTC
TRBJ2-4 | - | TRBV25-1 | - | CASSGPSQGNIQYF | TGTGCCAGCAGTGGGCCTAGTCAGGGAAACATTCAGTACTTC
TRBJ2-4 | TRBD2 | TRBV20-1 | few | CSAKKTSGRNIQYF | TGCAGTGCTAAAAAAACTAGCGGGAGAAACATTCAGTACTTC
TRBJ2-3 | - | TRBV2 | many | CASMAGDSDTQYF | TGTGCCAGCATGGCAGGGGATTCAGATACGCAGTATTTT
TRBJ1-6 | - | TRBV20-1 | few | CSARDGEGKSYNSPLHF | TGCAGTGCTAGAGATGGGGAGGGAAAGTCCTATAATTCACCCCTCCACTTT
TRBJ2-6 | - | TRBV20-1 | many | CSAPGPGANVLTF | TGCAGTGCCCCGGGACCTGGGGCCAACGTCCTGACTTTC
TRBJ2-1 | - | TRBV28 | few | CASSLGATGRYNEQFF | TGTGCCAGCAGTTTGGGTGCGACTGGGCGGTACAATGAGCAGTTCTTC
TRBJ1-1 | - | TRBV5-1 | many | CASSSTLWDTEAFF | TGCGCCAGCAGCTCTACCCTATGGGACACTGAAGCTTTCTTT
TRBJ2-1 | - | TRBV29-1 | many | CSVELGIHNEQFF | TGCAGCGTTGAGCTCGGCATACACAATGAGCAGTTCTTC
TRBJ2-1 | - | TRBV20-1 | few | CSASSLVGEKEQFF | TGCAGTGCTTCTTCACTAGTAGGGGAAAAAGAGCAGTTCTTC
TRBJ2-7 | TRBD2 | TRBV5-6 | few | CASSLDPSGTYEQYF | TGTGCCAGCAGCTTGGATCCTAGCGGAACCTACGAGCAGTACTTC
TRBJ2-1 | - | TRBV29-1 | many | CSVEVGSSYNEQFF | TGCAGCGTTGAAGTGGGGAGCTCCTACAATGAGCAGTTCTTC
TRBJ1-2 | TRBD1 | TRBV29-1 | few | CSVGLSQGFYGYTF | TGCAGCGTTGGCTTGTCACAGGGGTTTTATGGCTACACCTTC
TRBJ2-1 | - | TRBV7-2 | few | CASSLVVDYNEQFF | TGTGCCAGCAGCTTAGTCGTGGATTACAATGAGCAGTTCTTC
TRBJ2-1 | TRBD2 | TRBV27 | few | CASSLGVGGIYNEQFF | TGTGCCAGCAGTTTAGGGGTGGGAGGGATATACAATGAGCAGTTCTTC
TRBJ2-3 | - | TRBV10-3 | - | CAIQFPSTDTQYF | TGTGCCATACAGTTCCCTAGCACAGATACGCAGTATTTT
TRBJ1-2 | - | TRBV29-1 | - | CSVDATDYGYTF | TGCAGCGTTGACGCGACGGACTATGGCTACACCTTC
TRBJ2-3 | - | TRBV5-1 | few | CASSLDRRDTQYF | TGCGCCAGCAGCTTAGACAGGAGAGATACGCAGTATTTT
TRBJ2-5 | - | TRBV20-1 | - | CSQYQGNQETQYF | TGCAGCCAATACCAGGGCAATCAAGAGACCCAGTACTTC
TRBJ2-1 | - | TRBV7-2 | few | CASSLPGNYNEQFF | TGTGCCAGCAGCTTACCGGGAAACTACAATGAGCAGTTCTTC
TRBJ1-5 | - | TRBV29-1 | few | CSVYRVPQPQHF | TGCAGCGTTTACAGGGTCCCTCAGCCCCAGCATTTT
TRBJ2-2 | - | TRBV12-3/TRBV12-4 | - | CASSPWTENTGELFF | TGTGCCAGCAGTCCGTGGACAGAGAACACCGGGGAGCTGTTTTTT
TRBJ2-6 | - | TRBV6-5 | few | CASSYGENSGANVLTF | TGTGCCAGCAGTTACGGGGAAAACTCTGGGGCCAACGTCCTGACTTTC
TRBJ2-6 | - | TRBV10-2 | many | CASRLNAETGANVLTF | TGCGCCAGCAGGCTAAATGCCGAGACTGGGGCCAACGTCCTGACTTTC
TRBJ2-7 | - | TRBV20-1 | - | CSARDHLGAFAYEQYF | TGCAGTGCTAGAGATCATTTGGGGGCGTTTGCCTACGAGCAGTACTTC
TRBJ2-1 | - | TRBV15 | - | CATSLRSQYNEQFF | TGTGCCACCAGCCTCCGTTCACAGTACAATGAGCAGTTCTTC
TRBJ2-7 | - | TRBV20-1 | - | CSASPLKGVNEQYF | TGCAGTGCTAGCCCACTTAAGGGGGTCAACGAGCAGTACTTC
TRBJ2-1 | - | TRBV20-1 | - | CSARDGGDSFF | TGCAGTGCTAGAGATGGAGGGGACAGCTTTTTC
TRBJ1-5 | TRBD1 | TRBV9 | - | CASSVEGQGDQPQHF | TGTGCCAGCAGCGTAGAGGGGCAGGGGGATCAGCCCCAGCATTTT
TRBJ2-1 | TRBD2 | TRBV20-1 | few | CSASFAGRDNEQFF | TGCAGTGCTAGTTTCGCCGGGAGGGACAATGAGCAGTTCTTC
TRBJ2-1 | - | TRBV7-2 | few | CASSPLTGIPFF | TGTGCCAGCAGCCCACTCACAGGGATTCCGTTCTTC